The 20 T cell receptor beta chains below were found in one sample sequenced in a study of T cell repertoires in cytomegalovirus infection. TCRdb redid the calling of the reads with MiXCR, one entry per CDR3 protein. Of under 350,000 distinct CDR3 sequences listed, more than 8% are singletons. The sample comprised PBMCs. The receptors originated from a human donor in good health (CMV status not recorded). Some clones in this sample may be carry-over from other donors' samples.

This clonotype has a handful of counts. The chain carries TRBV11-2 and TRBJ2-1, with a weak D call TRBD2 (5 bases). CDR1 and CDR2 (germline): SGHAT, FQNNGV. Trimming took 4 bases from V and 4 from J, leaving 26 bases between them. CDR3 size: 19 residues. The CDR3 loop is CASSSPGSGRGLGYNEQFF. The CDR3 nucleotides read TGTGCCAGCAGCTCCCCGGGGTCTGGGAGAGGTTTGGGATACAATGAGCAGTTCTTC. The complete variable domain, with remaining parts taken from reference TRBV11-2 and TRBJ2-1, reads EAGVAQSPRYKIIEKRQSVAFWCNPISGHATLYWYQQILGQGPKLLIQFQNNGVVDDSQLPKDRFSAERLKGVDSTLKIQPAKLEDSAVYLCASSSPGSGRGLGYNEQFFGPGTRLTVL.

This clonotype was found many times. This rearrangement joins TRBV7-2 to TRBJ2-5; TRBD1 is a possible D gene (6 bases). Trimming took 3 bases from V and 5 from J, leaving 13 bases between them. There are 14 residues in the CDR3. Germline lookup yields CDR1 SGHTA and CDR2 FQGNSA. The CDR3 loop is CASSFPGQLETQYF. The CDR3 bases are TGTGCCAGCAGCTTCCCTGGACAGTTGGAGACCCAGTACTTC.

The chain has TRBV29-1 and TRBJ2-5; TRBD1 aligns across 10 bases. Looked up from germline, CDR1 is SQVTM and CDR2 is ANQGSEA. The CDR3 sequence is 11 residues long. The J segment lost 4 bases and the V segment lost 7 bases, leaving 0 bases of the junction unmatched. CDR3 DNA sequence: TGCAGCGGGACAGGGGGAGAGACCCAGTACTTC. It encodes CSGTGGETQYF.

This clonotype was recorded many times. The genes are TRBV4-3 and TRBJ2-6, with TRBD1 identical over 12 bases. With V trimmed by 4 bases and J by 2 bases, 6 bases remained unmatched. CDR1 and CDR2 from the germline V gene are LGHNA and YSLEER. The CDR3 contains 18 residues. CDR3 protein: CASSRGTGGFTGANVLTF. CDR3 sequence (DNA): TGCGCCAGCAGCCGGGGGACAGGGGGCTTCACTGGGGCCAACGTCCTGACTTTC.

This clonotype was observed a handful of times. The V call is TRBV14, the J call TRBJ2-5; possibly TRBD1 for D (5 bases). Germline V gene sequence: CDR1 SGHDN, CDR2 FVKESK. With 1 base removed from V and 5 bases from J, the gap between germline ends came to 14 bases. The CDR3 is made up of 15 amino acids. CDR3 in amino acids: CASSQVPHRQETQYF. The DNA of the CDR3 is TGTGCCAGCAGCCAAGTACCCCACAGGCAGGAGACCCAGTACTTC.

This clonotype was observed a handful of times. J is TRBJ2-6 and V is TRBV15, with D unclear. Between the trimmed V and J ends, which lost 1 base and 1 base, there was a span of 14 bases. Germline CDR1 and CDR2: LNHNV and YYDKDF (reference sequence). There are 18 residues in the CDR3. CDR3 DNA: TGTGCCACCAGCAGAGGAGGAGCGATGAGATCTGGGGCCAACGTCCTGACTTTC. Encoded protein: CATSRGGAMRSGANVLTF.

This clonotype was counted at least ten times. The CDR3 DNA follows: TGTGCCAGCAGCCTCCGGGACACCCACCCCCAGTACTTC. Encoded protein: CASSLRDTHPQYF. This rearrangement joins TRBV7-8 to TRBJ2-5, with D possibly TRBD1 on 6 matching bases. Germline V gene data show CDR1 as SGHVS and CDR2 as FQNEAQ. This CDR3 region has 13 residues. V gave up 5 bases and J gave up 9 bases, with 16 bases separating them.

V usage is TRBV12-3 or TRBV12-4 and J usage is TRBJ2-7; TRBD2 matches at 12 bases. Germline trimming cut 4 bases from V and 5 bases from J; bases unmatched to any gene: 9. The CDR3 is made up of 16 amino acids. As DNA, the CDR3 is TGTGCCAGCAGTTCGCCAACTAGCGGGAGGCTCGACGAGCAGTACTTC. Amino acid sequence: CASSSPTSGRLDEQYF.

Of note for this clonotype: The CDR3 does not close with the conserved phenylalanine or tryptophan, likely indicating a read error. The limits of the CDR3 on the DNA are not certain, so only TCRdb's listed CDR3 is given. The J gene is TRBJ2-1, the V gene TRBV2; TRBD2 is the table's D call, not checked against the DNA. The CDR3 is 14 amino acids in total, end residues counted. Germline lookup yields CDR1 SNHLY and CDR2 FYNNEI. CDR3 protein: CASSEGGRSSGSMV.

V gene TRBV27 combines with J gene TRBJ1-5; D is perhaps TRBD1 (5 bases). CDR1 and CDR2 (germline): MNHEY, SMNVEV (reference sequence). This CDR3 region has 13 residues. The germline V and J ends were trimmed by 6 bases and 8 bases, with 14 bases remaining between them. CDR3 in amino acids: CASSGSGLKPQHF. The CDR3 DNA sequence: TGTGCCAGCAGCGGATCAGGGTTGAAGCCCCAGCATTTT.

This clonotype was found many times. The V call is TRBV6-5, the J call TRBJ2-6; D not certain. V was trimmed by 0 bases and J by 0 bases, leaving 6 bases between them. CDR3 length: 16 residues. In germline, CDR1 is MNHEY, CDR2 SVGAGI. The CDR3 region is CASSYSTVSGANVLTF. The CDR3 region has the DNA TGTGCCAGCAGTTACTCGACCGTCTCTGGGGCCAACGTCCTGACTTTC.

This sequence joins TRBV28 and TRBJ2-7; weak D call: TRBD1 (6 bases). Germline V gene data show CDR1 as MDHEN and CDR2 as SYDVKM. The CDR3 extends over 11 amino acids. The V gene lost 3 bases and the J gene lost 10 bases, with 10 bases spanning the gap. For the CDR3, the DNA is TGTGCCAGCAGTTTCACAGGGTCCCAGTACTTC. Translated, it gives CASSFTGSQYF.

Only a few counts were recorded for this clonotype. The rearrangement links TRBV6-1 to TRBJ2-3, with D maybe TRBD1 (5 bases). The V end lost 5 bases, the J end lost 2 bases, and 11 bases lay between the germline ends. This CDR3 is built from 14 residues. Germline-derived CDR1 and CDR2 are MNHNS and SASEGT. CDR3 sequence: CASSKRQNTDTQYF. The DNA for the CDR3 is TGTGCCAGCAGTAAACGACAGAACACAGATACGCAGTATTTT.

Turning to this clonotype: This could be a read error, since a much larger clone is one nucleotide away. CDR3 in amino acids: CASSGTSGGPDNEQFF. As DNA, the CDR3 is TGTGCCAGCAGCGGGACTAGCGGGGGGCCCGACAATGAGCAGTTCTTC. The rearrangement links TRBV7-6 to TRBJ2-1; 15 nucleotides align to TRBD2. Germline V gene sequence: CDR1 SGHVS, CDR2 FNYEAQ. The V gene end was trimmed by 5 bases and the J gene end by 5 bases; junction bases not matched to a gene: 4. The CDR3 length is 16 residues.

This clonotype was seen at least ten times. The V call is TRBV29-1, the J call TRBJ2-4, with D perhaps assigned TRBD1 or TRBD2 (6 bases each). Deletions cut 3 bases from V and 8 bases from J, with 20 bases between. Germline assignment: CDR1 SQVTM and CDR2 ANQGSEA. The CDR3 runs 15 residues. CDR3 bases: TGCAGCGTTGATGGGGGGCTACGGGGTCGGGACATTCAGTACTTC. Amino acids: CSVDGGLRGRDIQYF.

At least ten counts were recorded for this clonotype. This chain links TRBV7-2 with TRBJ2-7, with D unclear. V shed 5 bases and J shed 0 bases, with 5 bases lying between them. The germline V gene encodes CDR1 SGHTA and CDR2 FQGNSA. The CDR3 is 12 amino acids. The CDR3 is CASSATSYEQYF. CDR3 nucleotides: TGTGCCAGCAGCGCCACCTCCTACGAGCAGTACTTC.

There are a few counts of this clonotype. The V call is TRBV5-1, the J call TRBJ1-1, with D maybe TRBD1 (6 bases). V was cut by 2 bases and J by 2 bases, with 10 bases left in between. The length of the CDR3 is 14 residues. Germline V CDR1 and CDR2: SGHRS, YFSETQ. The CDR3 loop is CASSFNRENTEAFF. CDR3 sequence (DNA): TGCGCCAGCAGCTTTAACAGGGAAAACACTGAAGCTTTCTTT.

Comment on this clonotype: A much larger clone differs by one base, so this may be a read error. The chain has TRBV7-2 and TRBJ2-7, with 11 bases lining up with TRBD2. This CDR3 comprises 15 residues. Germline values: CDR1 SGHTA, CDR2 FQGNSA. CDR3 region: CVSSTGTSGRHEQYF. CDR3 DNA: TGTGTCAGCAGCACCGGGACTAGCGGCCGCCACGAGCAGTACTTC.

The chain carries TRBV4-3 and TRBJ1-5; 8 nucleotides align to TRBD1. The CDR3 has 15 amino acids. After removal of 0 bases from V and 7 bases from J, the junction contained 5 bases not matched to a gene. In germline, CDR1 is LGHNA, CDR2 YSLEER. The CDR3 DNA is TGCGCCAGCAGCCAAGAAGACAGGGGAGGCCAGCCCCAGCATTTT. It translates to CASSQEDRGGQPQHF.

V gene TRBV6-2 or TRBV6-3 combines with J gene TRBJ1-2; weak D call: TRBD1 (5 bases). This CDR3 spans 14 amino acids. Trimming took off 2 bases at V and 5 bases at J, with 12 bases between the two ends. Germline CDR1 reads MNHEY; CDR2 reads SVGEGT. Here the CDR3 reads CASSYADRLYGYTF. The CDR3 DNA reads TGTGCCAGCAGTTACGCTGACAGACTTTATGGCTACACCTTC.